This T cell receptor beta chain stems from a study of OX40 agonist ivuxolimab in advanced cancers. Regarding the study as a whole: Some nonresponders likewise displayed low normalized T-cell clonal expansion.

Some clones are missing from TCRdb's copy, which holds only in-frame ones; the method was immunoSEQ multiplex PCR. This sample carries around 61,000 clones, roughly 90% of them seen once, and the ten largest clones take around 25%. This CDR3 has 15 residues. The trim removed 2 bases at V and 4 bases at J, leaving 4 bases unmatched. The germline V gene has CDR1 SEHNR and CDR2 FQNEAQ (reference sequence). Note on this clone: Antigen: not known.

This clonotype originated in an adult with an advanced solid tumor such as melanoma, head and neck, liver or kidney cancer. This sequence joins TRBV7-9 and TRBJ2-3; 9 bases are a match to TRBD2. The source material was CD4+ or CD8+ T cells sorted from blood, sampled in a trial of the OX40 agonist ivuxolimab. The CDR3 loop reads CASSLLLAGSDTQYF. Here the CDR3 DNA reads TGTGCCAGCAGCTTACTCCTAGCGGGGTCAGATACGCAGTATTTT.